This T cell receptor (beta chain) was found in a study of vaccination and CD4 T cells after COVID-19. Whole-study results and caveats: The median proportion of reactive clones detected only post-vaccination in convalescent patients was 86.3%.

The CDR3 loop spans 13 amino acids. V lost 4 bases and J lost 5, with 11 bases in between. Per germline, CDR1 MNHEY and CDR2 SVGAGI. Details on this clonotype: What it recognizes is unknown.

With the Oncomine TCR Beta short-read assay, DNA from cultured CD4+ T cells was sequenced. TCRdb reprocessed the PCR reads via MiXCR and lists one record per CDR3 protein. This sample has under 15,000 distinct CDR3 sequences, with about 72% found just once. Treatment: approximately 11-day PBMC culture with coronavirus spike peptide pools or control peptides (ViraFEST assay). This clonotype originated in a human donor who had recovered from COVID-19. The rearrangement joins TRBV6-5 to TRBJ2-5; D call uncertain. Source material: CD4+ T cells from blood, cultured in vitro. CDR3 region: CASSLRNGETQYF. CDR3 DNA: TGTGCCAGCAGTTTACGGAACGGGGAGACCCAGTACTTC.